The clone carrying this T cell receptor beta chain has a count of ten or more. One end of the junction is discordant with germline, which a read error may explain. A universal primer site was incorporated via template switching, and the cDNA contained unique molecular identifiers. Each CDR3 protein gets one entry after TCRdb re-called the 5' RACE reads with MiXCR. In the table there are about 520,000 distinct CDR3 sequences, around 20% of which are singletons. This sample was included in a study of identical twins. This CDR3 region has 15 residues. This sample was shared with a second study, whose subject was T cells expressing NK-cell markers. That study reports: It was sorted CD3+CD56+NKG2C+, CD3+CD56+NKG2C- and CD3+CD56-NKG2C+ T cells that supplied the TCR beta repertoires. The authors restricted sorting to alpha-beta TCR T cells with an anti-gamma-delta TCR antibody in several experiments.

The chain recombines TRBV12-3 or TRBV12-4 with TRBJ2-1; a weak D match, TRBD2 (6 bases). The clonotype comes from a woman between 18 and 29 years old in good health. Sequencing was performed on CD4+ T cells sorted from blood. The CDR3, as DNA: TGCGCCAGCAGTTTTGGGACGGGGGCCTACAATGAGCAGTTCTTC. This translates into CASSFGTGAYNEQFF.